The 26 T cell receptor beta chains below all came from one sample that was sequenced in a study of T cells in Graves' hyperthyroidism and ophthalmopathy. Amplified TCR beta CDR3 regions derived from RNA transcripts. First-round RT-PCR with HTBI primers amplified the TCR CDR3 region. TCRdb re-called the multiplex PCR reads with MiXCR, one entry per CDR3 protein. The data hold 300,000 to 450,000 distinct CDR3 sequences, with about a sixth observed a single time. Input material: blood. These receptors originate from a woman between 18 and 30 years old with Graves' hyperthyroidism that later progressed to Graves' ophthalmopathy.

This clonotype was recorded a few times. The V gene is TRBV6-1, the J gene TRBJ2-7; the D gene could be TRBD1 or TRBD2 (5 bases each). This CDR3 comprises 13 residues. The ends were cut back, 7 bases at V and 6 bases at J, with 16 bases in the middle. Looked up from germline, CDR1 is MNHNS and CDR2 is SASEGT. Here the CDR3 reads CASIGRWGSEQYF. DNA for the CDR3: TGTGCCAGCATTGGACGGTGGGGGAGCGAGCAGTACTTC.

There are a few counts of this clonotype. V usage is TRBV30 and J usage is TRBJ2-7, with TRBD2 matching 11 bases. V lost 2 bases to trimming and J lost 3 bases; unmatched junction nucleotides: 15. This CDR3 comprises 18 residues. Germline V gene lookup returns CDR1 GTSNPN and CDR2 SVGIG (reference sequence). The CDR3 reads CAWSLELGLAGRYYEQYF. CDR3 in DNA: TGTGCCTGGAGTTTGGAGTTAGGACTAGCGGGCCGATACTACGAGCAGTACTTC.

There are many counts of this clonotype. This chain uses TRBV7-2 with TRBJ1-5; TRBD1 matches at 7 bases. Germline assignment: CDR1 SGHTA and CDR2 FQGNSA. CDR3 length equals 14 residues. J lost 7 bases, V lost 1 base, and 4 bases had no gene match. CDR3 in DNA: TGTGCCAGCAGCTTAGTAGGGACAGACCAGCCCCAGCATTTT. Its translation: CASSLVGTDQPQHF. Together with reference TRBV7-2 and TRBJ1-5, the CDR3 gives the full variable domain: GAGVSQSPSNKVTEKGKDVELRCDPISGHTALYWYRQSLGQGLEFLIYFQGNSAPDKSGLPSDRFSAERTGGSVSTLTIQRTQQEDSAVYLCASSLVGTDQPQHFGDGTRLSIL.

This clonotype was seen ten or more times. The chain links TRBV5-5 to TRBJ1-4; D gene ambiguous. Germline assignment: CDR1 SGHKS and CDR2 YYEKEE (reference sequence). Trimming pared 5 bases from V and 6 bases from J, leaving 11 bases between. The CDR3 has 13 amino acids. The CDR3 bases are TGTGCCAGCAGTCCGTGGGTCGATGAAAAACTGTTTTTT. Its translation: CASSPWVDEKLFF.

This clonotype has at least ten counts. CDR3 DNA: TGTGCCAGCAGTTTAGCTAGCGGGAGGGCCTACAATGAGCAGTTCTTC. Amino acids: CASSLASGRAYNEQFF. This rearrangement joins TRBV12-3 or TRBV12-4 to TRBJ2-1; 11 bases map to TRBD2. The CDR3 is made up of 16 amino acids. J gave up 2 bases and V 0 bases, and 0 bases lay outside the gene matches.

This chain uses TRBV20-1 with TRBJ1-6; D remains ambiguous. Trimming pared 1 base from V and 10 bases from J, leaving 11 bases between. Looked up from germline, CDR1 is DFQATT and CDR2 is SNEGSKA (reference sequence). The CDR3 is 13 amino acids. The CDR3 loop is CSARVREGSPLHF. The CDR3 bases are TGCAGTGCTAGAGTTCGAGAAGGCTCACCCCTCCACTTT.

This clonotype was seen only a few times. This chain links TRBV4-3 with TRBJ2-3; no reliable D call. The CDR3 runs to 14 residues. Germline V gene sequence: CDR1 LGHNA, CDR2 YSLEER. The ends were cut back, 1 base at V and 0 bases at J, with 5 bases in the middle. The CDR3 sequence: CASSQGPSTDTQYF. The CDR3 nucleotides are TGCGCCAGCAGCCAAGGGCCTAGCACAGATACGCAGTATTTT.

By share, this clonotype ranks as large. The chain links TRBV7-2 to TRBJ2-3; D could derive from TRBD1 or TRBD2 (5 bases each). This CDR3 region has 15 residues. The germline gives CDR1 SGHTA, CDR2 FQGNSA. Trimming shortened V by 4 bases and J by 4 bases, and 15 bases separated the two germline ends. The CDR3 is CASSSGPDDPDTQYF. The CDR3 nucleotides are TGTGCCAGCAGCTCGGGACCCGATGACCCAGATACGCAGTATTTT.

This clonotype was counted ten times or more. The chain couples TRBV7-3 to TRBJ2-7, with 7 nucleotides matching TRBD2. V trimming: 6 bases; J trimming: 1 base; junction bases outside the gene matches: 3. The CDR3 has 13 amino acids. Germline CDR1 and CDR2: SGHTA and FQGTGA. The CDR3 DNA reads as TGTGCCAGCAGTGGGGGGGAGTCCTACGAGCAGTACTTC. Amino acids: CASSGGESYEQYF.

This clonotype was seen many times. The chain links TRBV12-3 or TRBV12-4 to TRBJ2-3; no reliable D call. The CDR3 loop spans 12 amino acids. Deletions cut 3 bases from V and 5 bases from J, with 6 bases between. For the CDR3, the DNA is TGTGCCAGCAGTTTTCAAGTAGATACGCAGTATTTT. Amino acid sequence: CASSFQVDTQYF.

This clonotype was picked up many times. The rearrangement joins TRBV3-1 to TRBJ2-5; 8 bases agree with TRBD1. The CDR3 covers 15 residues. The germline V gene encodes CDR1 LGHDT and CDR2 YNNKEL (reference sequence). With 3 bases clipped from V and 3 bases from J, the junction kept 6 bases outside the gene matches. CDR3 amino acids: CASSHQGAPEETQYF. As DNA, the CDR3 is TGTGCCAGCAGCCATCAGGGGGCCCCGGAAGAGACCCAGTACTTC.

There are many counts of this clonotype. The chain's CDR3 is CSARDGLWGDTQYF. CDR3 DNA sequence: TGCAGTGCTAGAGATGGGCTATGGGGAGATACGCAGTATTTT. The chain couples TRBV20-1 to TRBJ2-3; the D is unclear. From germline, CDR1 is DFQATT and CDR2 SNEGSKA (reference sequence). Trimming stripped 0 bases from V and 5 bases from J, with 12 bases between. This CDR3 has 14 residues.

There are a few counts of this clonotype. The chain is built from TRBV7-2 and TRBJ2-1; tentative D call: TRBD2 (6 bases). V lost 0 bases and J lost 3, with 9 bases in between. Germline assignment: CDR1 SGHTA and CDR2 FQGNSA. The CDR3 is made up of 15 amino acids. CDR3 loop: CASSLAGGIYNEQFF. The CDR3 region has the DNA TGTGCCAGCAGCTTAGCCGGGGGAATCTACAATGAGCAGTTCTTC.

This clonotype has a count of ten or more. J is TRBJ1-1 and V is TRBV25-1, with unresolved D. This CDR3 comprises 12 residues. Trimming pared 6 bases from V and 0 bases from J, leaving 5 bases between. Germline loops: CDR1 MGHDK, CDR2 SYGVNS. CDR3 nucleotide sequence: TGTGCCAGCAGAAAGATGAACACTGAAGCTTTCTTT. Translating gives CASRKMNTEAFF.

The CDR3 DNA reads as TGTGCCTGGAGTGTACATCGACACCGATACTTCACAGATACGCAGTATTTT. Protein: CAWSVHRHRYFTDTQYF. V usage is TRBV30 and J usage is TRBJ2-3, with no clear D. Per the germline V gene, CDR1 is GTSNPN and CDR2 is SVGIG (reference sequence). Trimming left V 0 bases short and J 2 bases short, with 18 bases between. The CDR3 contains 17 residues. Using reference TRBV30 and TRBJ2-3 for the parts outside the CDR3, the full variable domain is SQTIHQWPATLVQPVGSPLSLECTVEGTSNPNLYWYRQAAGRGLQLLFYSVGIGQISSEVPQNLSASRPQDRQFILSSKKLLLSDSGFYLCAWSVHRHRYFTDTQYFGPGTRLTVL.

This clonotype was observed many times. V gene TRBV20-1 combines with J gene TRBJ2-3; TRBD2 matches at 7 bases. J was trimmed by 5 bases and V by 1 base; bases with no gene match: 9. CDR1 is DFQATT and CDR2 is SNEGSKA in the germline V gene (reference sequence). This CDR3 has 15 amino acids. CDR3 nucleotides: TGCAGTGCTAGAGTAGTGGGAGGGCCAAAAGATACGCAGTATTTT. Amino acids: CSARVVGGPKDTQYF.

This clonotype was seen repeatedly, ten times or more. The chain joins TRBV2 to TRBJ1-4; D not resolved. Deletions cut 4 bases from V and 7 bases from J, with 4 bases between. The CDR3 has 11 residues. Germline assignment: CDR1 SNHLY and CDR2 FYNNEI. The CDR3 DNA reads as TGTGCCAGCAGTGTCGGTGAAAAACTGTTTTTT. Its translation: CASSVGEKLFF.

The chain combines TRBV6-2 or TRBV6-3 with TRBJ2-3; D is undetermined. This CDR3 has 12 amino acids. Looked up from germline, CDR1 is MNHEY and CDR2 is SVGEGT. Trimming left V 6 bases short and J 2 bases short, with 6 bases between. The CDR3, as DNA: TGTGCCAGCAGGGCCAACACAGATACGCAGTATTTT. Its translation: CASRANTDTQYF.

This clonotype has just a few counts. This sequence joins TRBV20-1 and TRBJ2-5; 9 bases map to TRBD1. The better agreement between TRBJ2-1 and the DNA end casts doubt on the J call. CDR3 size: 14 residues. The germline gives CDR1 DFQATT, CDR2 SNEGSKA (reference sequence). For the CDR3, the DNA is TGCAGTGCGGGTACAGGGGGCGCAGGGGAGACCCAGTTCTTC. This gives the protein CSAGTGGAGETQFF.

At least ten counts were recorded for this clonotype. The CDR3 sequence is CASSPDQGLGGYTF. CDR3 sequence (DNA): TGTGCCAGCAGCCCAGATCAGGGGCTGGGTGGCTACACCTTC. The chain has TRBV7-2 and TRBJ1-2, with D tentatively TRBD1 (6 bases). This CDR3 has 14 amino acids. Trimming took 5 bases from V and 7 from J, leaving 17 bases between them. In germline, CDR1 is SGHTA, CDR2 FQGNSA.

This chain uses TRBV6-4 with TRBJ1-2; D gene unclear. Germline loops: CDR1 MRHNA, CDR2 SNTAGT. Trimming removed 0 bases from V and 3 bases from J, with 8 bases in between. The CDR3 sequence is 14 residues long. The CDR3 loop reads CASSDSNQDYGYTF. In DNA form, the CDR3 reads TGTGCCAGCAGTGACTCTAACCAGGACTATGGCTACACCTTC.

This clonotype was seen at least ten times. The CDR3 DNA is TGCAGTGCTAGAGTTGGCCGCCGGGCACCGAATTCACCCCTCCACTTT. This translates into CSARVGRRAPNSPLHF. The chain has TRBV20-1 and TRBJ1-6; no clear D. The V gene lost 1 base and the J gene lost 7 bases, with 17 bases spanning the gap. CDR1 is DFQATT and CDR2 is SNEGSKA in the germline V gene (reference sequence). The CDR3 length is 16 residues.

This clonotype was recorded at least ten times. The V and J genes are TRBV6-1 and TRBJ2-5; 11 bases match TRBD1. The germline V gene has CDR1 MNHNS and CDR2 SASEGT. The CDR3 has 14 amino acids. The V gene end was trimmed by 6 bases and the J gene end by 5 bases; junction bases not matched to a gene: 5. CDR3 protein: CASRQGTGGETQYF. For the CDR3, the DNA is TGTGCCAGCAGGCAAGGGACAGGGGGGGAGACCCAGTACTTC.

The sample holds many counts of this clonotype. V gene TRBV2 combines with J gene TRBJ2-7; 11 nucleotides line up with TRBD2. Germline lookup yields CDR1 SNHLY and CDR2 FYNNEI. The CDR3 runs 15 residues. V was pared by 4 bases and J by 5 bases, with 7 bases of the junction left unmatched. CDR3 DNA: TGTGCCAGCAGTGCACTAGCGGGAGTTGCCAACGAGCAGTACTTC. It translates to CASSALAGVANEQYF.

This clonotype was seen more than once but under ten times. V usage is TRBV7-2 and J usage is TRBJ2-3, with 13 bases identical to TRBD2. The CDR3 is 17 amino acids. V gave up 1 base and J gave up 2 bases; unmatched junction bases: 3. The germline V gene has CDR1 SGHTA and CDR2 FQGNSA. CDR3 DNA: TGTGCCAGCAGCTTAGTTGGACTAGCGGGAGTCACAGATACGCAGTATTTT. It translates to CASSLVGLAGVTDTQYF.

This clonotype came up a few times. The chain recombines TRBV2 with TRBJ1-1; 8 bases are shared with TRBD1. V lost 6 bases and J lost 6; bases outside the gene matches: 6. CDR3 length: 13 amino acids. Germline V CDR1 and CDR2: SNHLY, FYNNEI. This CDR3 is CASSGQGNSEAFF. The CDR3 DNA sequence: TGTGCCAGCAGCGGACAGGGAAATTCTGAAGCTTTCTTT.